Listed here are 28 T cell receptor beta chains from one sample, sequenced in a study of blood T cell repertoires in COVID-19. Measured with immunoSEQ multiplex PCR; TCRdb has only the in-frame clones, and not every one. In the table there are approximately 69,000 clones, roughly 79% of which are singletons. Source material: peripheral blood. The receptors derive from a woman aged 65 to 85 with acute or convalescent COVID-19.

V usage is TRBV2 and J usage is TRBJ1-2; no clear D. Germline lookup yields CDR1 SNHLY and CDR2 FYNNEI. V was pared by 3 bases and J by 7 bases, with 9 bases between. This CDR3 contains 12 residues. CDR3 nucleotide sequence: TGTGCCAGCAGTGATTGGAGAAGTGGCTACACCTTC. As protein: CASSDWRSGYTF.

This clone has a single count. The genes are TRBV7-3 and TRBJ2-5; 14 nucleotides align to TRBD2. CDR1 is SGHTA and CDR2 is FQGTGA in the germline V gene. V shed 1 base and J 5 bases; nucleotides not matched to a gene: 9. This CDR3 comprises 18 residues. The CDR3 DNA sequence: TGTGCCAGCAGCTTAAGGGGACTAGCGGGAGCCCCGGGGGAGACCCAGTACTTC. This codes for CASSLRGLAGAPGETQYF. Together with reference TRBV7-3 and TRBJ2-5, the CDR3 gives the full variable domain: GAGVSQTPSNKVTEKGKYVELRCDPISGHTALYWYRQSLGQGPEFLIYFQGTGAADDSGLPNDRFFAVRPEGSVSTLKIQRTERGDSAVYLCASSLRGLAGAPGETQYFGPGTRLLVL.

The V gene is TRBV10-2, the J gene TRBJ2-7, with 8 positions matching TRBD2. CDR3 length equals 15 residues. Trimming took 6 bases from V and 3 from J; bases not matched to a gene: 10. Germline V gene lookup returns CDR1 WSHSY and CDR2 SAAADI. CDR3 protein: CASSPKTSAGYEQYF. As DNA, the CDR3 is TGCGCCAGCAGCCCGAAGACTAGCGCAGGCTACGAGCAGTACTTC.

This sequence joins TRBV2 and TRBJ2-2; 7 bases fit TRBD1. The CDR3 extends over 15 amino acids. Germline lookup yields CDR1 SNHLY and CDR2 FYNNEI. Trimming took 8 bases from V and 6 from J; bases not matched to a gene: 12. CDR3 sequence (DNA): TGTGCCAGCTACCGAACAGGGGTTACAGCCGGGGAGCTGTTTTTT. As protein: CASYRTGVTAGELFF.

This CDR3 is CASSTGSSGRGYEQYF. In nucleotides, the CDR3 is TGTGCCAGTAGTACAGGGAGTAGCGGGAGAGGGTACGAGCAGTACTTC. The chain employs TRBV19 and TRBJ2-7; TRBD2 aligns across 9 bases. V was clipped by 4 bases and J by 4 bases; unmatched bases: 11. CDR1 is LNHDA, CDR2 SQIVND, per germline (reference sequence). The CDR3 totals 16 residues.

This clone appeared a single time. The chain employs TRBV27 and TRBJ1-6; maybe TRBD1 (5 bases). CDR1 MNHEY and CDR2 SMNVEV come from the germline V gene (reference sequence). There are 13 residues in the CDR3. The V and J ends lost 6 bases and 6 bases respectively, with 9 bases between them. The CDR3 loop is CASRDTTNSPLHF. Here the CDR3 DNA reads TGTGCCAGCAGGGACACGACTAATTCACCCCTCCACTTT.

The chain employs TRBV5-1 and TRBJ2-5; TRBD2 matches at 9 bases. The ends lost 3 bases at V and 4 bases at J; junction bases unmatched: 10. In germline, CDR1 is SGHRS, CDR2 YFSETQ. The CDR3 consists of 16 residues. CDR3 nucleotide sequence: TGCGCCAGCAGCTACTCTGAGGCGGGACTAGCAGAGACCCAGTACTTC. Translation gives CASSYSEAGLAETQYF.

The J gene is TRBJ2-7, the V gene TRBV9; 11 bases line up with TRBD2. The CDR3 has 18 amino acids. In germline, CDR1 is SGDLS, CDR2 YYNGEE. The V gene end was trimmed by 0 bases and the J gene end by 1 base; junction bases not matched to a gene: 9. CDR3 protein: CASSVGTSGSQVSYEQYF. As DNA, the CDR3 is TGTGCCAGCAGCGTAGGAACTAGCGGGAGCCAGGTTTCCTACGAGCAGTACTTC.

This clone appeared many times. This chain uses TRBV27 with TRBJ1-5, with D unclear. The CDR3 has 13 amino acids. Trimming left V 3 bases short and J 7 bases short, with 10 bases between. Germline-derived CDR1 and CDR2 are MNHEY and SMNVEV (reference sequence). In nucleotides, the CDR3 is TGTGCCAGCAGTTTCGGAGGGAGGCAGCCCCAGCATTTT. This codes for CASSFGGRQPQHF.

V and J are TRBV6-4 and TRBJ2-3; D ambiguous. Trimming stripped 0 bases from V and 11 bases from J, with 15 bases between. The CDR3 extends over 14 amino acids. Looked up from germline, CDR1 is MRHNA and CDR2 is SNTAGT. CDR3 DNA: TGTGCCAGCAGTGACTCGAATATCCCCTCGCGGCAGTATTTT. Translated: CASSDSNIPSRQYF.

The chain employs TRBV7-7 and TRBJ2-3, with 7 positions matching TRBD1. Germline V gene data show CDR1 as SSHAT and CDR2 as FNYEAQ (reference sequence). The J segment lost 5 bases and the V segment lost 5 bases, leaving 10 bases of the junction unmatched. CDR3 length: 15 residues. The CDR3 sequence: CASSAYRGGKDTQYF. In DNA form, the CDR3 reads TGTGCCAGCAGCGCCTACAGGGGCGGAAAAGATACGCAGTATTTT.

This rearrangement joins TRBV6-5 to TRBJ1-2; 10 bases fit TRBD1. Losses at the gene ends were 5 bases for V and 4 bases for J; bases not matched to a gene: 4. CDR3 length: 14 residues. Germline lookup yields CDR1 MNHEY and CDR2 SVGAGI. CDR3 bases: TGTGCCAGCAGTAACCGGGACAGGGGCTATGGCTACACCTTC. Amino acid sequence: CASSNRDRGYGYTF.

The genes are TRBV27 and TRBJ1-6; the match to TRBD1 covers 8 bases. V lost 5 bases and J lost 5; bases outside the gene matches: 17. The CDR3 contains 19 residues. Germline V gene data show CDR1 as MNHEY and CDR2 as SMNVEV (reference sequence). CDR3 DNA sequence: TGTGCCAGCAGTCAGAGACAGGGGAAAACTGCAGTCAATAATTCACCCCTCCACTTT. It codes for CASSQRQGKTAVNNSPLHF.

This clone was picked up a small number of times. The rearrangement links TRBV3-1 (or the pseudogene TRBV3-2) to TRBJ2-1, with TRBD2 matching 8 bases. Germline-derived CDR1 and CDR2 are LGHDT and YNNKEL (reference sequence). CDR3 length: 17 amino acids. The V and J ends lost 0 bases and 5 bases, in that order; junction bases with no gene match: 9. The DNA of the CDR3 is TGTGCCAGCAGCCAAGAGGGACATAGCGGGGCCCACAATGAGCAGTTCTTC. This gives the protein CASSQEGHSGAHNEQFF.

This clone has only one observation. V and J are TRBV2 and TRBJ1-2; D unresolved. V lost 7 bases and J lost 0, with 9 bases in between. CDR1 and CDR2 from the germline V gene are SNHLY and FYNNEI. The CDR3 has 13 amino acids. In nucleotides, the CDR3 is TGTGCCAGCATAACTCATACTAACTATGGCTACACCTTC. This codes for CASITHTNYGYTF.

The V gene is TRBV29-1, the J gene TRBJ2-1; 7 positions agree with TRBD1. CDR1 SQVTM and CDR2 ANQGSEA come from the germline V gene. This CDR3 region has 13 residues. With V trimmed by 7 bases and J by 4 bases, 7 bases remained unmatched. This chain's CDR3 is CSAPGTVYNEQFF. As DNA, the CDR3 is TGCAGCGCACCCGGGACAGTTTACAATGAGCAGTTCTTC.

The CDR3 here is CVRSTSVDWTSYEQYF. The CDR3 coding sequence is TGTGTCAGAAGCACTTCGGTGGACTGGACGTCGTACGAGCAGTACTTC. The V call is TRBV7-5, the J call TRBJ2-7; the table's D call TRBD2 went unverified against the DNA. TRBV7-5 is noted as a pseudogene. The CDR3 runs 16 residues.

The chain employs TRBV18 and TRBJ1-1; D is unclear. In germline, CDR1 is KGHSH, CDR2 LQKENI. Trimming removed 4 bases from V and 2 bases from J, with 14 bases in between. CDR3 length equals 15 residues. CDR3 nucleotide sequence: TGTGCCAGCTCACAGCCGAAGCGGGCTAACACTGAAGCTTTCTTT. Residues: CASSQPKRANTEAFF.

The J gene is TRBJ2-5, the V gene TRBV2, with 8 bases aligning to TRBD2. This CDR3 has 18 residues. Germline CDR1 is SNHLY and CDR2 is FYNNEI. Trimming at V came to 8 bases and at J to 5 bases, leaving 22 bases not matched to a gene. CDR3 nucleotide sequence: TGTGCCAGCCTCCCCCGTAGGGGGGGCGGGAGGTGGGATGAGACCCAGTACTTC. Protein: CASLPRRGGGRWDETQYF. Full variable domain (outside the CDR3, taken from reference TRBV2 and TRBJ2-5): EPEVTQTPSHQVTQMGQEVILRCVPISNHLYFYWYRQILGQKVEFLVSFYNNEISEKSEIFDDQFSVERPDGSNFTLKIRSTKLEDSAMYFCASLPRRGGGRWDETQYFGPGTRLLVL.

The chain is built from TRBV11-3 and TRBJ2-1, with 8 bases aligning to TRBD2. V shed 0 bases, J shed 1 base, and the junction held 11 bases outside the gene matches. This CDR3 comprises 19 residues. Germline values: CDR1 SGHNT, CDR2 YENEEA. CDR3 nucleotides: TGTGCCAGCAGCTTAGATTCTAGGCTAGCGGGCAAATCCTACAATGAGCAGTTCTTC. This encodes CASSLDSRLAGKSYNEQFF.

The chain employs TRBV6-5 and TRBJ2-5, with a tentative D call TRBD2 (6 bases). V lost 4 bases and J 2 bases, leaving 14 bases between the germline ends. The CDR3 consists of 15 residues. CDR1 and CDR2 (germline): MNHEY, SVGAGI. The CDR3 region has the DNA TGTGCCAGCAGTTCTGCTGGGGGAGGACAAGAGACCCAGTACTTC. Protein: CASSSAGGGQETQYF.

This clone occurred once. CDR3 nucleotides: TGTGCCAGCAGTTACCGGCCAGGCCACTATGGCTACACCTTC. This encodes CASSYRPGHYGYTF. The chain is built from TRBV6-5 and TRBJ1-2; D uncertain. The V and J ends lost 2 bases and 3 bases respectively, with 10 bases between them. The CDR3 runs 14 residues. The germline gives CDR1 MNHEY, CDR2 SVGAGI.

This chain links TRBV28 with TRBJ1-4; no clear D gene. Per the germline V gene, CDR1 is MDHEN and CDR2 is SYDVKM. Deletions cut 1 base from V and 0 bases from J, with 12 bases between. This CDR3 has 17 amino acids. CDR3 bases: TGTGCCAGCAGTTTATCGAGGGCGTGGGCAACTAATGAAAAACTGTTTTTT. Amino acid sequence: CASSLSRAWATNEKLFF.

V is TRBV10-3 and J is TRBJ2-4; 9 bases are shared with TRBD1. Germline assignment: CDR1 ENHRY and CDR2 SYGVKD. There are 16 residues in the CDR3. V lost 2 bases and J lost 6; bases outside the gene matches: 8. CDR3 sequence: CAISEAGQGLGNIQYF. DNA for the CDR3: TGTGCCATCAGTGAGGCGGGACAGGGATTGGGAAACATTCAGTACTTC.

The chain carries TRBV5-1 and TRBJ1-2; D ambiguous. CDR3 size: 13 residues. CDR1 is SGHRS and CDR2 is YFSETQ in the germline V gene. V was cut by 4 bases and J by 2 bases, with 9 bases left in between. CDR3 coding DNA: TGCGCCAGCAGCATAGACGGGAACTATGGCTACACCTTC. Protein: CASSIDGNYGYTF. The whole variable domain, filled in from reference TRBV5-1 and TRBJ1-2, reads KAGVTQTPRYLIKTRGQQVTLSCSPISGHRSVSWYQQTPGQGLQFLFEYFSETQRNKGNFPGRFSGRQFSNSRSEMNVSTLELGDSALYLCASSIDGNYGYTFGSGTRLTVV.

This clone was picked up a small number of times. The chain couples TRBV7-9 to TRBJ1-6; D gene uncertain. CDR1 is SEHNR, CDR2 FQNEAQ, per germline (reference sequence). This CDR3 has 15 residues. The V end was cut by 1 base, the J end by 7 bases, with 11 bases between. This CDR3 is CASSLGFFRNSPLHF. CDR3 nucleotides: TGTGCCAGCAGCTTAGGGTTTTTCAGAAATTCACCCCTCCACTTT.

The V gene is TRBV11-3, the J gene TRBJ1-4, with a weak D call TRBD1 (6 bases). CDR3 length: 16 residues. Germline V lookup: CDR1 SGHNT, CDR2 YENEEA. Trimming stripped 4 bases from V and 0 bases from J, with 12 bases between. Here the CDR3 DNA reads TGTGCCAGCAGCTCGGACAGCGCCGCAACTAATGAAAAACTGTTTTTT. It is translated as CASSSDSAATNEKLFF.

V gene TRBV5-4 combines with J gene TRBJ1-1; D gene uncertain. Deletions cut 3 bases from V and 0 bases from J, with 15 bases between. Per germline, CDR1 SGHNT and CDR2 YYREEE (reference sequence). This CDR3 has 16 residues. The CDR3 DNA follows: TGTGCCAGCAGCTCCCTTTACACGTCCATGAACACTGAAGCTTTCTTT. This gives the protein CASSSLYTSMNTEAFF.